This T cell receptor beta chain stems from a study of blood T cell repertoires in COVID-19. Study-wide background: T cells, B-cell-depleted T cells, or PBMCs provided the cDNA or gDNA that served as material.

This clone was observed a single time. Study members were between about 18 and 89 years old and lived in roughly 24 US regions. Within 2 weeks before study entry, exposed participants met a COVID-19 case. As handled by the study authors: It was from reference gene primer amplification that nucleated cell counts were estimated. Assay: immunoSEQ multiplex PCR; the TCRdb copy retains only in-frame clones and omits some. The D gene and trimming were derived from the DNA, and the V and J assignments and clone size from that table. The sample shows 300,000 to 350,000 clones, around nine tenths of them seen only once. The CDR3 is 13 residues long. V dropped 3 bases and J dropped 10 bases, with 13 bases sitting between them. Germline V CDR1 and CDR2: SGHNT, YENEEA.

The chain has TRBV11-3 and TRBJ2-1; D may be TRBD2 (7 bases). The sample taken for sequencing was PBMCs or T cells enriched from blood (not recorded which). This sequence originates from a woman aged 25-40 years who had been exposed to COVID-19. Here the CDR3 DNA reads TGTGCCAGCAGCTTTAGGGGGGGGGCCGAGCAGTTCTTC. This codes for CASSFRGGAEQFF.